This passage covers 22 T cell receptor beta chains from one sample sequenced in a study of shared clonotypes between healthy human individuals. Produced via immunoSEQ multiplex PCR; TCRdb's table is partial and in-frame only. The sample consists of 600,000 to 750,000 clones, around 77% of them appearing once. Material for sequencing was memory CD4+ T cells sorted from blood. The subset is: CD45RA-negative fraction. These receptors were obtained from a woman aged 30 to 39 in good health.

This chain joins TRBV28 and TRBJ2-5; 13 bases match TRBD2. Germline lookup yields CDR1 MDHEN and CDR2 SYDVKM. The CDR3 is 15 residues long. Unmatched junction bases numbered 8, after V lost 6 bases and J lost 7 bases. CDR3 bases: TGTGCCAGCAGCCCGGGACTAGCGGGATTTGTGACCCAGTACTTC. This gives the protein CASSPGLAGFVTQYF. Full variable domain (remainder filled in from reference TRBV28 and TRBJ2-5): DVKVTQSSRYLVKRTGEKVFLECVQDMDHENMFWYRQDPGLGLRLIYFSYDVKMKEKGDIPEGYSVSREKKERFSLILESASTNQTSMYLCASSPGLAGFVTQYFGPGTRLLVL.

This rearrangement joins TRBV28 to TRBJ1-2; no definite D call. Trimming left V 3 bases short and J 4 bases short, with 6 bases between. Germline CDR1 is MDHEN and CDR2 is SYDVKM. This CDR3 spans 12 amino acids. Here the CDR3 reads CASSLWIYGYTF. As DNA, the CDR3 is TGTGCCAGCAGTTTGTGGATCTATGGCTACACCTTC.

V and J are TRBV30 and TRBJ2-3; 11 bases map to TRBD2. The CDR3 is 15 amino acids. CDR1 and CDR2 (germline): GTSNPN, SVGIG (reference sequence). The V and J ends lost 5 bases and 2 bases, in that order; junction bases with no gene match: 6. The CDR3 is CAWLRLAGNTDTQYF. The CDR3 DNA is TGTGCCTGGCTAAGACTAGCGGGGAACACAGATACGCAGTATTTT. Together with reference TRBV30 and TRBJ2-3, the CDR3 gives the full variable domain: SQTIHQWPATLVQPVGSPLSLECTVEGTSNPNLYWYRQAAGRGLQLLFYSVGIGQISSEVPQNLSASRPQDRQFILSSKKLLLSDSGFYLCAWLRLAGNTDTQYFGPGTRLTVL.

This clone was recorded a few times. The V gene is TRBV5-4, the J gene TRBJ2-2, with 7 bases fitting TRBD1. V lost 4 bases, J lost 3 bases, and 6 bases stayed unmatched. CDR1 is SGHNT and CDR2 is YYREEE in the germline V gene (reference sequence). The CDR3 has 15 amino acids. In DNA, the CDR3 is TGTGCCAGCAGCCTGGGACAGTCCTACACCGGGGAGCTGTTTTTT. Translation: CASSLGQSYTGELFF.

The V and J genes are TRBV5-1 and TRBJ2-7; D is perhaps TRBD1 (5 bases). The V end was cut by 6 bases, the J end by 3 bases, with 13 bases between. CDR3 length: 13 amino acids. CDR1 SGHRS and CDR2 YFSETQ come from the germline V gene. The CDR3 reads CASKRSGFYEQYF. Written as DNA, the CDR3 is TGCGCCAGCAAAAGATCAGGGTTCTACGAGCAGTACTTC.

The CDR3: CASTLGTTNTGELFF. The CDR3, as DNA: TGTGCCAGCACGTTGGGGACCACCAACACCGGGGAGCTGTTTTTT. This rearrangement joins TRBV9 to TRBJ2-2; D might be TRBD1 or TRBD2, each matching 5 bases. The V end lost 6 bases, the J end lost 2 bases, and 14 bases lay between the germline ends. Germline V lookup: CDR1 SGDLS, CDR2 YYNGEE. The CDR3 extends over 15 amino acids.

This clone appeared many times. CDR3 bases: TGTGCCAGCAGTTCGGGGGGCAGGTACACCGGGGAGCTGTTTTTT. This translates into CASSSGGRYTGELFF. J is TRBJ2-2 and V is TRBV28; tentatively, D is TRBD2 (7 bases). Germline-derived CDR1 and CDR2 are MDHEN and SYDVKM. V dropped 4 bases and J dropped 3 bases, with 12 bases sitting between them. The CDR3 extends over 15 amino acids.

The chain employs TRBV7-9 and TRBJ2-5, with TRBD2 matching 7 bases. The assigned J gene may be wrong: the sequence end matches TRBJ2-7 better. This CDR3 spans 12 amino acids. Germline assignment: CDR1 SEHNR and CDR2 FQNEAQ (reference sequence). CDR3 nucleotide sequence: TGTGCCAGCAACTTCGGGGGGTACGAGCAGTACTTC. Its protein product is CASNFGGYEQYF.

This clone occurred once. Other DNA sequences in the sample encode the same CDR3. The chain recombines TRBV5-4 with TRBJ2-7; either TRBD1 or TRBD2 may fit D (5 bases each). CDR1 is SGHNT, CDR2 YYREEE, per germline (reference sequence). The CDR3 length is 15 residues. V was shortened by 4 bases and J by 1 base, with 15 bases between the two germline ends. The CDR3 nucleotides read TGTGCCAGCAGCCCGAGGGGTGGAAGTTCCTACGAGCAGTACTTC. Amino acid sequence: CASSPRGGSSYEQYF.

The V gene is TRBV28, the J gene TRBJ2-4; D remains ambiguous. Trimming cost V 5 bases and J 1 base, with 12 bases left between them. Germline loops: CDR1 MDHEN, CDR2 SYDVKM. The CDR3 is made up of 15 amino acids. CDR3: CASSDSIGAKNIQYF. As DNA, the CDR3 is TGTGCCAGCAGTGATTCCATTGGCGCCAAAAACATTCAGTACTTC.

The chain has TRBV23-1 and TRBJ1-2, with TRBD1 identical over 8 bases. TRBV23-1 is treated as an ORF (open reading frame) with a function not yet certain. With 4 bases clipped from V and 6 bases from J, the junction kept 7 bases outside the gene matches. The CDR3 runs 14 residues. CDR3 coding DNA: TGCGCCAGCAGTCGGCGGACAGGGCATGATGGCTACACCTTC. Protein: CASSRRTGHDGYTF.

This clone came up many times. This chain joins TRBV18 and TRBJ2-7; no firm D call. CDR1 is KGHSH and CDR2 is LQKENI in the germline V gene. Trimming pared 2 bases from V and 7 bases from J, leaving 15 bases between. The CDR3 has 14 amino acids. The CDR3 here is CASSPSSPLVEQYF. Written as DNA, the CDR3 is TGTGCCAGCTCACCATCCAGCCCTCTAGTTGAGCAGTACTTC.

The chain joins TRBV28 to TRBJ1-1, with D maybe TRBD1 (5 bases). This CDR3 has 16 residues. V lost 8 bases and J lost 0, with 19 bases in between. From germline, CDR1 is MDHEN and CDR2 SYDVKM. CDR3 in DNA: TGTGCCAGCCATGGACCGGGGGGGACCATGAACACTGAAGCTTTCTTT. Its translation: CASHGPGGTMNTEAFF.

The rearrangement links TRBV7-9 to TRBJ2-1; 11 bases are a match to TRBD2. The V segment lost 1 base and the J segment 6 bases; nucleotides outside the gene matches: 8. This CDR3 contains 17 residues. Germline loops: CDR1 SEHNR, CDR2 FQNEAQ (reference sequence). In DNA, the CDR3 is TGTGCCAGCAGCTTAGGGTGGACTAGCGGGCCAGGCAATGAGCAGTTCTTC. Protein sequence: CASSLGWTSGPGNEQFF. Using reference TRBV7-9 and TRBJ2-1 for the parts outside the CDR3, the full variable domain is DTGVSQNPRHKITKRGQNVTFRCDPISEHNRLYWYRQTLGQGPEFLTYFQNEAQLEKSRLLSDRFSAERPKGSFSTLEIQRTEQGDSAMYLCASSLGWTSGPGNEQFFGPGTRLTVL.

The J gene is TRBJ1-1, the V gene TRBV27; D is perhaps TRBD1 (5 bases). Germline lookup yields CDR1 MNHEY and CDR2 SMNVEV (reference sequence). The CDR3 has 15 residues. Trimming cost V 6 bases and J 5 bases, with 19 bases left between them. CDR3 sequence (DNA): TGTGCCAGCAGGCCCCAAAAAGGGGTGGGAACTGAAGCTTTCTTT. It specifies CASRPQKGVGTEAFF.

The rearrangement joins TRBV5-1 to TRBJ1-1; no firm D call. This CDR3 is 13 amino acids long. Trimming pared 2 bases from V and 6 bases from J, leaving 11 bases between. CDR1 and CDR2 (germline): SGHRS, YFSETQ. CDR3 DNA sequence: TGCGCCAGCAGCTTTGGACCGTCCGCTGAAGCTTTCTTT. Translation gives CASSFGPSAEAFF. Complete variable domain (other parts from reference TRBV5-1 and TRBJ1-1): KAGVTQTPRYLIKTRGQQVTLSCSPISGHRSVSWYQQTPGQGLQFLFEYFSETQRNKGNFPGRFSGRQFSNSRSEMNVSTLELGDSALYLCASSFGPSAEAFFGQGTRLTVV.

The chain has TRBV2 and TRBJ2-3, with unresolved D. This CDR3 region has 11 residues. Germline V gene sequence: CDR1 SNHLY, CDR2 FYNNEI. The V gene lost 8 bases and the J gene lost 4 bases, with 7 bases spanning the gap. The CDR3 DNA reads TGTGCCAGCGGCTACGCAGATACGCAGTATTTT. This sequence encodes CASGYADTQYF. The variable domain in full, with the rest retrieved from reference TRBV2 and TRBJ2-3, is EPEVTQTPSHQVTQMGQEVILRCVPISNHLYFYWYRQILGQKVEFLVSFYNNEISEKSEIFDDQFSVERPDGSNFTLKIRSTKLEDSAMYFCASGYADTQYFGPGTRLTVL.

The J gene is TRBJ1-1, the V gene TRBV29-1; unclear D gene. The CDR3 consists of 14 residues. From germline, CDR1 is SQVTM and CDR2 ANQGSEA. With 6 bases removed from V and 1 base from J, the gap between germline ends came to 15 bases. In DNA form, the CDR3 reads TGCAGCGTCCATGAAAACGAGGGGAACACTGAAGCTTTCTTT. Translating it yields CSVHENEGNTEAFF.

The genes are TRBV28 and TRBJ2-1; perhaps TRBD2 as D (5 bases). Germline assignment: CDR1 MDHEN and CDR2 SYDVKM. The CDR3 consists of 11 residues. V was clipped by 5 bases and J by 10 bases, with 9 bases between them. The CDR3 sequence is CASSRPGEQFF. The CDR3 coding sequence is TGTGCCAGCAGTCGCCCGGGGGAGCAGTTCTTC.

This CDR3 reads CASSSPTGRGYEQYF. CDR3 in DNA: TGTGCCAGCTCATCCCCCACCGGGAGAGGCTACGAGCAGTACTTC. This sequence joins TRBV28 and TRBJ2-7; D possibly corresponds to TRBD2 (6 bases). CDR3 size: 15 residues. CDR1 MDHEN and CDR2 SYDVKM come from the germline V gene. V shed 8 bases and J shed 3 bases, with 20 bases lying between them.

This clone appeared once. The CDR3 loop reads CASSVTSENTGELFF. The CDR3 bases are TGTGCCAGCAGCGTCACTAGCGAGAACACCGGGGAGCTGTTTTTT. The chain employs TRBV9 and TRBJ2-2; TRBD2 agrees at 7 bases. Germline lookup yields CDR1 SGDLS and CDR2 YYNGEE. The CDR3 length is 15 residues. With 2 bases clipped from V and 1 base from J, the junction kept 2 bases outside the gene matches.

In this sample, this clone turned up a few times. The genes are TRBV5-1 and TRBJ1-3; tentatively, D is TRBD1 (6 bases). The CDR3 consists of 20 residues. CDR1 and CDR2 from the germline V gene are SGHRS and YFSETQ. Trimming cost V 0 bases and J 0 bases, with 22 bases left between them. The chain's CDR3 is CASSLGFGGPELNSGNTIYF. The CDR3 coding sequence is TGCGCCAGCAGCTTGGGATTCGGGGGCCCCGAACTTAACTCTGGAAACACCATATATTTT.